This TCR beta chain appears in the sequencing data of a study of cytomegalovirus exposure and HLA in healthy donors (dated by TCRdb to 2016 to 2017). General notes on the study: According to an earlier analysis of 587 of the donors, some 180 million T cells yielded some 110 million unique TCR beta sequences and about 300 Gb of sequence data. Roughly 290 gigabases of sequencing data and 70 million to 95 million unique TCR sequences made up an early release that covered under 750 HLA-typed donors. Among the roughly 400 genotyped donors, around 79% belonged to the genetic ancestry cluster associated with self-reported Caucasian donors. The aim of the study was to test whether cataloging public T cell receptors could identify signatures of past pathogen exposure. The study used immunosequencing to profile the T cell repertoires of approximately 690 subjects and linked those repertoires to cytomegalovirus serostatus. Besides the first cohort of about 730 subjects, a separate validation cohort made up of 90 to 150 different subjects was used. The study combined high-throughput TCR immunosequencing, statistical association of individual TCRs with disease status, and machine learning to predict cytomegalovirus infection status. To study patterns of TCR occurrence, a later analysis re-analyzed previously published TCR beta repertoires from 550 to 800 donors and added high-resolution HLA genotyping. Rather than using new phenotypic data, the later analysis identified candidate immune exposures from TCR beta sequences and from how often those sequences occurred across donors. In an earlier analysis of around 540 of the donors, high-throughput TCR beta sequencing was used to judge whether each TCR beta V gene segment behaved as functional or pseudogenic. Alongside the repertoire data, information on donor age, sex, ethnicity and CMV serostatus was compiled. A later genetic analysis used genome-wide SNP genotypes for about 55% of the 666 donors, treating that subset as a discovery cohort. All discovery cohort repertoires had been generated using a single sequencing platform. Both class I and class II loci were covered by HLA typing, at four-digit resolution. Typing coverage differed by locus: A, B, C, DRB1 and DQB1 were typed in roughly 620-630 donors, DQA1 in 522, DPA1 in some 610, and DPB1 in approximately 450. Several DR-DQ haplotypes were handled as single units for association and clustering because linkage in the cohort was strong. On average, roughly 240,000 unique TCR beta nucleotide sequences were sequenced per donor among a few hundred genotyped donors of the cohort, with roughly a sixth of those sequences being non-productive.

The cohort comprised around 690 healthy bone marrow donors. Cohort members were all nominally healthy when sampled, although unrecorded immune exposures were likely present. The donor was CMV seropositive and belonged to the group of more than 250 seropositive cohort members. Each donor provided a peripheral blood sample, and peripheral blood mononuclear cells were used for TCR beta sequencing. Genomic DNA was extracted from the blood cell samples with the Qiagen DNeasy Blood Extraction Kit. Paper-wide results and their limitations: This cohort had only TCR beta chains sequenced, and the lack of alpha or paired-chain data limited which features could be detected. The presence/absence analyses assumed that sequencing depth was roughly uniform across donors, and that assumption may not be true. The sequencing pipeline was judged likely to have produced a cluster of highly shared sequence variants as a technical artifact. According to a later analysis, TCR association rates differed among HLA loci, with DRB1 alleles showing the most associated TCRs and HLA-C alleles showing the fewest. In a later analysis, HLA-associated TCR beta chains showed more clonal expansion and lower generation probabilities than non-associated chains that were equally common. In an earlier analysis of more than 450 of the donors, most TCR beta V segments were observed in productive rearrangements about 87% or about 30% of the time, broadly matching IMGT annotations. The 87-base-pair reads could not distinguish some IMGT-functional V segments, including TRBV6-2 and TRBV6-3, so those segments were excluded. A further reported finding was that TCR beta sequences accurately predicted the HLA-A and HLA-B alleles for most subjects in the first cohort. HLA typing was unavailable for some donors at each locus, so association tests used only the typed subset. A total of fewer than 200 TCR beta chains were listed by the study as associated with cytomegalovirus. Linkage disequilibrium might explain the correlated functional status among segregating V segments, but an unknown experimental factor could not be ruled out. An association between a missense DCLRE1C variant and V-gene and J-gene trimming of TCR beta chains was found in a later genetic analysis and replicated in an independent cohort. Because counts were too low, about 17 rarely observed V segments, including chromosome 9 orphons, were excluded from the earlier analysis of several hundred of the donors. In a later analysis, several top co-occurrence clusters were reported to appear linked to parvovirus B19, influenza, CMV and Epstein-Barr virus. In a later analysis, most CMV-associated TCR beta chains were found to appear HLA-restricted, with HLA associations seemingly driven largely by CMV exposure. When HLA alleles, especially DR and DQ, strongly co-occurred, attributing TCR associations to individual alleles was difficult. In vitro tests confirmed that a few of the cytomegalovirus-associated TCR beta chains recognize cytomegalovirus antigens. In a later genetic analysis, fewer N-insertions in productive TCRs were reported among donors in an Asian-associated ancestry cluster than the roughly 700-donor mean. A later analysis associated about 17,000 TCR beta sequences with specific HLA alleles at a false discovery rate of 0.05. According to the authors, the approach could potentially be generalized to other disease states and immunological phenotypes. The classifier was reported to diagnose cytomegalovirus status with high specificity and sensitivity in both the original and validation cohorts. For the cohort, immune exposure information was limited to CMV serostatus. While some public TCRs were present in many individuals, most TCR sequences turned up only very rarely across donors.

A remark on this clone: Its antigen is unknown. Within one base of it there is no much larger clone, and no base qualities were kept.

The germline V end is reduced by 3 bases and the J end by 6 bases; junction bases left unmatched: 9. Measured from the cysteine to the phenylalanine, the CDR3 is 15 residues long. Just the 45-base CDR3 DNA is kept, in frame starting at base 1. The CDR1 and CDR2 encoded by the germline V gene are MGHRA and YSYEKL. The receptor library was made with the immunoSEQ multiplex PCR assay. The multiplex PCR relied on a mix of 60 forward primers for TCR Vbeta segments and 13 reverse primers for TCR Jbeta segments. A multiplex PCR assay on genomic DNA amplified the CDR3 region of rearranged TCR beta genes. Amplified TCR beta libraries were sequenced as 87-base-pair reads on the Illumina HiSeq System. The study's processing was this. A later analysis counted approximately 84 million unique TCR beta chains across the 666 repertoires, and roughly 10 million of these chains were shared by at least two donors. Raw reads were error-corrected and collapsed into unique sequences with a nearest-neighbor algorithm that merged closely related sequences to remove PCR and sequencing errors. Alignment of CDR3 sequences to IMGT reference sequences was used to assign V, D and J gene segments. For a sequence to be retained, a match of at least six nucleotides was required to both a V gene segment and a J gene segment. A rearrangement was called productive if the CDR3 had no stop codons and remained in frame with V and J, and every other rearrangement was called non-productive. Following IMGT convention, CDR3 was defined as the stretch from the second conserved V-encoded cysteine up to the conserved J-encoded phenylalanine. The earlier analysis of 500 to 600 of the donors excluded sequences that lacked an unambiguous match to a single V gene segment. An earlier analysis of a few hundred of the donors classified V segments as functional when productive rearrangements were above 56.7% and as segregating when the standard deviation between donors was above 5%. A statistical classification framework was developed to diagnose cytomegalovirus status using the catalog of TCR beta chain sequences. In a later analysis, TCR nucleotide sequences were compared against IMGT/GENE-DB human TR gene sequences so that V and J genes could be assigned. Using the TCRdist pipeline, a later analysis assigned CDR3 sequences along with most-parsimonious VDJ recombination scenarios. In a later analysis, every TCR beta chain was defined by the combination of its CDR3 amino acid sequence and its V-gene family, and reads without a unique V-gene family were dropped. To address suspected cross-contamination and a sequencing artifact, a later analysis removed several hundred highly shared, low-generation-probability nucleotide sequences. A later analysis calculated a clonal expansion index for each public chain from normalized within-repertoire ranks of inferred template counts. A later analysis computed generation probabilities with a VDJ recombination model fitted to out-of-frame rearrangements, and checked the results against IGoR. In a later analysis, TCR-TCR, TCR-HLA and TCR-CMV co-occurrence was scored with hypergeometric tests, and a repertoire-size bias correction was applied to TCR pairs. False discovery rates were estimated in a later analysis by permuting HLA or CMV assignments 20 times. In a later analysis, co-occurring TCRs were grouped using DBSCAN, and TCRdist sequence similarity was added for clustering within HLA-allele-positive subsets. Co-occurrence clustering excluded repertoires with fewer than 30,000 or more than 120,000 public chains, plus five with anomalous nucleotide sharing. Drawn from immuneACCESS, this table holds only the in-frame rearrangements with V and J called that TCRdb kept. Clones are partly lost; checked studies trace under half to an unresolved V gene and leave the rest unexplained. V, J and clone size derive from that table, while D and trimming were established from the DNA sequence. In this sample the table shows about 180,000 clones, 70% to 90% of which occur a single time. 4.8% of the sample comes from the top ten.

Recombination linked TRBV4-1 to TRBJ2-7; 9 of the junction bases match TRBD1. The TCR comes from a girl between 10 and 17 years old in good health and CMV-seropositive. Sequenced sample: PBMCs. The DNA is as follows: TGCGCCAGCAGCCAGGGTCCCGGGACAGGGTTCGAGCAGTACTTC. Its translation reads: CASSQGPGTGFEQYF.